This paragraph reports one T cell receptor (beta chain). CDR1 is SGHAT, CDR2 FQNNGV, per germline. This CDR3 spans 15 amino acids. V was clipped by 3 bases and J by 3 bases, with 14 bases between them. Clones were sequenced by immunoSEQ multiplex PCR, and TCRdb holds only the in-frame ones, with some missing. The sample holds 700,000 to 750,000 clones, 70% to 90% seen once. This sample is part of a study of shared T cell receptors in the human thymus. This sample was shared with a second study, whose subject was human thymus T cells. That paper states: Thymus pieces cut out during corrective heart surgery were the tissue that was used. Among thymic and blood repertoires, usage of V and J genes appeared biased. Thymic repertoires from unrelated individuals overlapped highly, related research reported.

This TCR was sampled from a girl in the first two years of life with a congenital heart defect. Sample: thymocytes. The chain employs TRBV11-2 and TRBJ2-5, with D possibly matching TRBD1 (5 bases). CDR3 sequence reads: CASSLDFQGKETQYF. DNA for the CDR3: TGTGCCAGCAGCTTGGATTTTCAGGGAAAAGAGACCCAGTACTTC.